This T cell receptor (beta chain) was sequenced during a study of CD8+ T cells in alopecia areata. Germline-derived CDR1 and CDR2 are SGHTA and FQGNSA. V shed 4 bases, J shed 5 bases, and the junction held 9 bases outside the gene matches. This CDR3 has 15 residues. In this sample, this clone turned up a few times. Sequencing templates came from extracted RNA that was reverse transcribed into cDNA. The assay was immunoSEQ multiplex PCR, and TCRdb's table has in-frame clones only and misses some. There are some 200,000 clones in the sample; around three fifths occur only once, and roughly 1.4% lies in the top ten. As for treatment: oral pan-JAK inhibitor, 5-10 mg twice daily.

The TCR sequence derives from a human donor with alopecia areata. The chain joins TRBV7-2 to TRBJ2-5; the match to TRBD1 covers 8 bases. The sample here was CD4+ T cells sorted from blood, taken at week 4, from a patient treated with tofacitinib. The CDR3 loop reads CASSSHFRQGETQYF. In DNA form, the CDR3 reads TGTGCCAGCAGCTCCCATTTCAGACAGGGGGAGACCCAGTACTTC.